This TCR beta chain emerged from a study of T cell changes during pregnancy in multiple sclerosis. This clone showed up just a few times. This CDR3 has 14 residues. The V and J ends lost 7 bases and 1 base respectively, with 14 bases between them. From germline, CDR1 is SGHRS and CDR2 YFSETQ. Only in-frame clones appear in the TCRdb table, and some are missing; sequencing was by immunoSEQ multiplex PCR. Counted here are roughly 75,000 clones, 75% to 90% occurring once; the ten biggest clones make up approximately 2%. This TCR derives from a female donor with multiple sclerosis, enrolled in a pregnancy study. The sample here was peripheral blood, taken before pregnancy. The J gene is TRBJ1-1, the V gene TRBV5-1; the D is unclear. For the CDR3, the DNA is TGCGCCAGCCGTACACAGACGGCGAACACTGAAGCTTTCTTT. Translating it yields CASRTQTANTEAFF. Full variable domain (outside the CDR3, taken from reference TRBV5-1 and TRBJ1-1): KAGVTQTPRYLIKTRGQQVTLSCSPISGHRSVSWYQQTPGQGLQFLFEYFSETQRNKGNFPGRFSGRQFSNSRSEMNVSTLELGDSALYLCASRTQTANTEAFFGQGTRLTVV.